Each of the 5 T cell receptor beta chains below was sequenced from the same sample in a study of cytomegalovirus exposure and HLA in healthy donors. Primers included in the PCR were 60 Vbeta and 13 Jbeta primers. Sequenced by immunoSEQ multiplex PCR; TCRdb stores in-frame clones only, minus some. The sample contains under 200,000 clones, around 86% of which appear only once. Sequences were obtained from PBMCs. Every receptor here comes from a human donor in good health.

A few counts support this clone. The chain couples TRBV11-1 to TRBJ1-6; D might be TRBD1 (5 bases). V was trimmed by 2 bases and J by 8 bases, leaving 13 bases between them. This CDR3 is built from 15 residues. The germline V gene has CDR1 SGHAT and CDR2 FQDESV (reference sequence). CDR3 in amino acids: CASSLNQGSYSPLHF. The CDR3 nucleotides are TGTGCCAGCAGCTTAAACCAGGGAAGTTATTCACCCCTCCACTTT.

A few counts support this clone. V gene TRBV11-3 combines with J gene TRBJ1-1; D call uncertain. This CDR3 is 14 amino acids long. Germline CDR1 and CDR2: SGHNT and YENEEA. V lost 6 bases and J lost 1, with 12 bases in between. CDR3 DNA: TGTGCCAGCAGTCCCCCTGGCCGGAACACTGAAGCTTTCTTT. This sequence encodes CASSPPGRNTEAFF.

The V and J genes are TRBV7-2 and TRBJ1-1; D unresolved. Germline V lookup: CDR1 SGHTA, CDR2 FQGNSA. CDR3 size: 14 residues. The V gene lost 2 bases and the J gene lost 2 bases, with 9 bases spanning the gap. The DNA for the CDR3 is TGTGCCAGCAGCTTATTAGCGGCCAACACTGAAGCTTTCTTT. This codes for CASSLLAANTEAFF.

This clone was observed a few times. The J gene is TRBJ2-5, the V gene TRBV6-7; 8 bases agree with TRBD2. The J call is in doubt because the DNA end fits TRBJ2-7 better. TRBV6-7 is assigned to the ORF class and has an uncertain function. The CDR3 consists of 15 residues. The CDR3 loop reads CATSWGGGTTYEQYF. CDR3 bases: TGTGCCACCTCCTGGGGCGGGGGGACTACCTACGAGCAGTACTTC.

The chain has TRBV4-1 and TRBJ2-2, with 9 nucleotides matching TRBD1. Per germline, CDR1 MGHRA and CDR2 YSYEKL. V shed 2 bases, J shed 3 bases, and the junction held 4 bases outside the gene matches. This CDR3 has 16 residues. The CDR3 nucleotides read TGCGCCAGCAGCCAACGACAGGGGGAGGACACCGGGGAGCTGTTTTTT. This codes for CASSQRQGEDTGELFF.